This T cell receptor (beta chain) was captured in a study of patients and donors after allogeneic stem cell transplantation. Trimming removed 8 bases from V and 5 bases from J, with 18 bases in between. Per the germline V gene, CDR1 is MNHEY and CDR2 is SVGAGI. This CDR3 is built from 14 residues. TCRdb re-called the RT-PCR reads with MiXCR, one entry per CDR3 protein. The sample has about 40,000 distinct CDR3 sequences, 25% to 35% seen once; the top ten hold less than 80%. The chain joins TRBV6-5 to TRBJ2-5; D ambiguous. The sequence was collected from a human donor who was either an allogeneic HSCT recipient or a stem cell or donor lymphocyte infusion donor (not recorded which). It is not recorded whose cells these are; they may come from a transplant donor. Sequenced material: blood, either unsorted or a sorted T cell fraction (not recorded which). The CDR3, as DNA: TGTGCCAGCGGAACATTCAGAGCTGGGGAGACCCAGTACTTC. Protein product: CASGTFRAGETQYF.